The present T cell receptor beta chain was sequenced within a study of blood T cell repertoires in COVID-19. Clones were sequenced by immunoSEQ multiplex PCR, and TCRdb holds only the in-frame ones, with some missing. The profile shows about 130,000 clones, about 84% of them singletons. The CDR3 has 18 amino acids. With V trimmed by 2 bases and J by 4 bases, 13 bases remained unmatched. CDR1 is LNHDA and CDR2 is SQIVND in the germline V gene (reference sequence). The gene calls are TRBV19 and TRBJ2-2, with 7 bases aligning to TRBD1. The sequence derives from an older woman with acute or convalescent COVID-19. Sequencing used peripheral blood. In DNA form, the CDR3 reads TGTGCCAGTAGTATATACGGTCTGGGACAGACCCTCACCGGGGAGCTGTTTTTT. Its translation is CASSIYGLGQTLTGELFF.